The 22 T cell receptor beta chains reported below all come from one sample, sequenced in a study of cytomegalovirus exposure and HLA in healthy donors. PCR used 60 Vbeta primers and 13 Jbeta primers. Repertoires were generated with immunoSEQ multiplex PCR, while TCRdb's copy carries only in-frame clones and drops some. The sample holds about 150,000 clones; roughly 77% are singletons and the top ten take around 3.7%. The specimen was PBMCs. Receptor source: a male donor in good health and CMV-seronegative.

CDR3 DNA sequence: TGTGCCAGCTCACCACAGCATACCGGGACCGGGGAGCTGTTTTTT. Encoded protein: CASSPQHTGTGELFF. V and J are TRBV18 and TRBJ2-2; D gene uncertain. Germline lookup yields CDR1 KGHSH and CDR2 LQKENI. The CDR3 covers 15 residues. V gave up 1 base and J gave up 5 bases, with 11 bases separating them.

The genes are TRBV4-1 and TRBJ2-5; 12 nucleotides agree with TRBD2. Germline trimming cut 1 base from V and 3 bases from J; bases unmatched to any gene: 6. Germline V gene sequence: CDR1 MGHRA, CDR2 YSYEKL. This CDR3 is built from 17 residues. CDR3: CASSQGPSGGGEETQYF. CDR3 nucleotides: TGCGCCAGCAGCCAAGGACCTAGCGGGGGGGGAGAAGAGACCCAGTACTTC.

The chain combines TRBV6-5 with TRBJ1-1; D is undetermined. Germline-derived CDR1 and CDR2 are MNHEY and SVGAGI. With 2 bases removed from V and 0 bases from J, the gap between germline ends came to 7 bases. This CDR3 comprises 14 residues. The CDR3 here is CASSYGRVNTEAFF. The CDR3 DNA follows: TGTGCCAGCAGTTACGGGAGAGTGAACACTGAAGCTTTCTTT.

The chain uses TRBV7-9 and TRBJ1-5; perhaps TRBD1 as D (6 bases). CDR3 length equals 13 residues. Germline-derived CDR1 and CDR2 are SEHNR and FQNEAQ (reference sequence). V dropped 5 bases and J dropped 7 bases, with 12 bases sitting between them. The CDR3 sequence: CASSGQQGQPQHF. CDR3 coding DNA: TGTGCCAGCAGCGGACAACAGGGACAGCCCCAGCATTTT. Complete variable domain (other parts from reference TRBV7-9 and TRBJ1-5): DTGVSQNPRHKITKRGQNVTFRCDPISEHNRLYWYRQTLGQGPEFLTYFQNEAQLEKSRLLSDRFSAERPKGSFSTLEIQRTEQGDSAMYLCASSGQQGQPQHFGDGTRLSIL.

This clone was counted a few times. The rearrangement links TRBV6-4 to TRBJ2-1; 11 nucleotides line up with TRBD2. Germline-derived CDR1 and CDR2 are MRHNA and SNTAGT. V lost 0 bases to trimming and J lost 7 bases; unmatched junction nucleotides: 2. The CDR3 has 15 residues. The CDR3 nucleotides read TGTGCCAGCAGTGACTCTAGCGGGGGGGTTAATGAGCAGTTCTTC. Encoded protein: CASSDSSGGVNEQFF.

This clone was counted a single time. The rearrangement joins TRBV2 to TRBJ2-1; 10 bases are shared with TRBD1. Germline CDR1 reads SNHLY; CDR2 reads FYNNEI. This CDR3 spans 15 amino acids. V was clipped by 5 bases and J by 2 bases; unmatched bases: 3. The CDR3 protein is CASSKGQGAYNEQFF. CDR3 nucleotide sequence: TGTGCCAGCAGTAAAGGACAGGGGGCCTACAATGAGCAGTTCTTC.

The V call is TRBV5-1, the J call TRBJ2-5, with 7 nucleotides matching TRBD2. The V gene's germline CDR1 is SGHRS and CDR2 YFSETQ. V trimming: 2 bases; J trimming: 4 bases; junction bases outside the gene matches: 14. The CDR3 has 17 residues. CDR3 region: CASSFLSTGGTGETQYF. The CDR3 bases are TGCGCCAGCAGCTTTTTATCGACGGGGGGTACGGGAGAGACCCAGTACTTC.

This CDR3 reads CASGRDYSNQPQHF. CDR3 coding DNA: TGTGCCAGCGGACGGGATTATAGCAATCAGCCCCAGCATTTT. The rearrangement uses TRBV6-1 and TRBJ1-5; D is uncertain. Germline-derived CDR1 and CDR2 are MNHNS and SASEGT. V dropped 8 bases and J dropped 0 bases, with 11 bases sitting between them. This CDR3 has 14 residues.

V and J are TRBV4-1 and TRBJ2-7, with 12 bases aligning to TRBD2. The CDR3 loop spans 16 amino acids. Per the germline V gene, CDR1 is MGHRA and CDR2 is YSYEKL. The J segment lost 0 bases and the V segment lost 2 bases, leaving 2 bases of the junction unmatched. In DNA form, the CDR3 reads TGCGCCAGCAGCCAACCACTAGCGGGGGGCTCCTACGAGCAGTACTTC. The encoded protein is CASSQPLAGGSYEQYF.

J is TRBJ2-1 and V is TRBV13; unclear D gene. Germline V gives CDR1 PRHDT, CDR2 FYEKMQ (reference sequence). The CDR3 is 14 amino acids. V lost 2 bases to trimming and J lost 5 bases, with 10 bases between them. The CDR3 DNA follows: TGTGCCAGCAGCTTACGGAGTTTTAACAATGAGCAGTTCTTC. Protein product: CASSLRSFNNEQFF.

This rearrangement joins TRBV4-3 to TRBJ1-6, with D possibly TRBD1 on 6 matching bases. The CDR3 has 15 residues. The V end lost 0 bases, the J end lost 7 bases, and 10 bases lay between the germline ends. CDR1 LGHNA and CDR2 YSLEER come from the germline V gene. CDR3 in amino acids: CASSQDVGTNSPLHF. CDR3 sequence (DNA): TGCGCCAGCAGCCAAGATGTCGGGACAAATTCACCCCTCCACTTT.

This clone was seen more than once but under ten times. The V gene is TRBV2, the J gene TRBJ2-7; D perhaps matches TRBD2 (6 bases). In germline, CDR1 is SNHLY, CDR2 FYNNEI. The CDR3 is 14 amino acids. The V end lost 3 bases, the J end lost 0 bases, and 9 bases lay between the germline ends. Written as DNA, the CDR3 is TGTGCCAGCAGTGAGGAGGGCCCCTCCTACGAGCAGTACTTC. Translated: CASSEEGPSYEQYF.

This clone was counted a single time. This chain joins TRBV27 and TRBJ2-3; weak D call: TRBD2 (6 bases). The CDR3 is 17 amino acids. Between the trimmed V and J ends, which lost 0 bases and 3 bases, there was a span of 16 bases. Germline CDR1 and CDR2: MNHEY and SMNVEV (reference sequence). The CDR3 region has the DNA TGTGCCAGCAGTTTATCGTGGCCGGGACTCCAAACAGATACGCAGTATTTT. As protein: CASSLSWPGLQTDTQYF.

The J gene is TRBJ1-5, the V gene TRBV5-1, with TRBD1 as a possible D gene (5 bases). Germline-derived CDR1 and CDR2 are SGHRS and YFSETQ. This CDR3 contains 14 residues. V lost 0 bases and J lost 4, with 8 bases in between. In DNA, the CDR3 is TGCGCCAGCAGCTTGGGGGGCGAGAATCAGCCCCAGCATTTT. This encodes CASSLGGENQPQHF. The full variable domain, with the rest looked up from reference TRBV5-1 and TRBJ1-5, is KAGVTQTPRYLIKTRGQQVTLSCSPISGHRSVSWYQQTPGQGLQFLFEYFSETQRNKGNFPGRFSGRQFSNSRSEMNVSTLELGDSALYLCASSLGGENQPQHFGDGTRLSIL.

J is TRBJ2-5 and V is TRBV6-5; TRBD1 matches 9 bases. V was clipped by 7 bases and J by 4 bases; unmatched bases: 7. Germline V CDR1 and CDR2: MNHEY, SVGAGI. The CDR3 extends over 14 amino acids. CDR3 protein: CASKLTGGLETQYF. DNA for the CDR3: TGTGCCAGCAAACTGACAGGGGGGTTAGAGACCCAGTACTTC.

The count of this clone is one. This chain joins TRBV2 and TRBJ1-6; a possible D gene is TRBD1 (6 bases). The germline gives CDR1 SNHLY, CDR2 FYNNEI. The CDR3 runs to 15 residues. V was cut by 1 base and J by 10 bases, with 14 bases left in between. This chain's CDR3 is CASSEEQGQRSPLHF. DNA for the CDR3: TGTGCCAGCAGTGAAGAGCAGGGACAAAGATCACCCCTCCACTTT.

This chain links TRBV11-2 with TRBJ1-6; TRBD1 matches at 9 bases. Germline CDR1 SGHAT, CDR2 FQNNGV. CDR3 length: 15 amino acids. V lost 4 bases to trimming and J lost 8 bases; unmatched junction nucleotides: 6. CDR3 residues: CASSSRTGEDSPLHF. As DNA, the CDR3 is TGTGCCAGCAGCTCCCGGACAGGGGAGGATTCACCCCTCCACTTT.

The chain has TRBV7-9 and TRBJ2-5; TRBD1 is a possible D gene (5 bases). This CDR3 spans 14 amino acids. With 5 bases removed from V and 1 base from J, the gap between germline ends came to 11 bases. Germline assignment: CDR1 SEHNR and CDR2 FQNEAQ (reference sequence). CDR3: CASSETAFQETQYF. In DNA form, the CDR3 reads TGTGCCAGCAGCGAGACAGCATTCCAAGAGACCCAGTACTTC.

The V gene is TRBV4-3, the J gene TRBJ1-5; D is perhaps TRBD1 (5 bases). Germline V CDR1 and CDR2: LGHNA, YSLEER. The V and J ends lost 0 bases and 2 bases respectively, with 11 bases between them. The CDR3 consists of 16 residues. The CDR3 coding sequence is TGCGCCAGCAGCCAAGATTGGGGGGTCCGCAATCAGCCCCAGCATTTT. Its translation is CASSQDWGVRNQPQHF.

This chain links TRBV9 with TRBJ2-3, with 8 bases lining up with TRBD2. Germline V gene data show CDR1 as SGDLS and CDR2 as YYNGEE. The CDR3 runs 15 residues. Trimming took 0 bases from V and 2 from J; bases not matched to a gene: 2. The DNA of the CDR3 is TGTGCCAGCAGCGTAGCGGGGGGGTTCACAGATACGCAGTATTTT. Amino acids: CASSVAGGFTDTQYF.

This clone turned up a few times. The CDR3 region has the DNA TGCAGCGCTGACGTCGGGGACTCCGGCTTGGGGGAGCAGTACTTC. It translates to CSADVGDSGLGEQYF. The genes are TRBV29-1 and TRBJ2-7, with D tentatively TRBD2 (6 bases). V lost 7 bases and J 7 bases, leaving 26 bases between the germline ends. The CDR3 contains 15 residues. Germline V CDR1 and CDR2: SQVTM, ANQGSEA.

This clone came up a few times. The CDR3 sequence: CASSSLDRFYGYTF. In DNA, the CDR3 is TGTGCCAGCAGTTCCCTCGACAGGTTCTATGGCTACACCTTC. This rearrangement joins TRBV27 to TRBJ1-2, with D perhaps TRBD1 (6 bases). The V end lost 4 bases, the J end lost 4 bases, and 13 bases lay between the germline ends. Germline V gene lookup returns CDR1 MNHEY and CDR2 SMNVEV (reference sequence). This CDR3 has 14 amino acids.